Below are 20 T cell receptor beta chains sequenced from a single sample in a study of control samples from healthy donors and cancer patients. Generated by immunoSEQ multiplex PCR, the TCRdb table keeps only in-frame clones and is missing some. The sample has over 200,000 clones, approximately 80% seen once. The sample taken for sequencing was PBMCs. These receptors were collected from a woman in her fifties or sixties with lung cancer.

V is TRBV6-1 and J is TRBJ2-7; D not resolved. CDR1 MNHNS and CDR2 SASEGT come from the germline V gene. The V end lost 0 bases, the J end lost 4 bases, and 7 bases lay between the germline ends. The CDR3 totals 13 residues. CDR3 DNA: TGTGCCAGCAGTGAAGCTCTCGGATACGAGCAGTACTTC. The encoded protein is CASSEALGYEQYF.

The chain is built from TRBV23-1 and TRBJ2-7, with D possibly matching TRBD2 (6 bases). Being an ORF, TRBV23-1 has a function that is uncertain. The CDR3 totals 14 residues. Trimming took off 4 bases at V and 3 bases at J, with 13 bases between the two ends. CDR3 nucleotide sequence: TGCGCCAGCAGTCTTCGCGGGGCTCGCTACGAGCAGTACTTC. Translation: CASSLRGARYEQYF.

The chain is built from TRBV5-1 and TRBJ1-4, with D possibly being TRBD1 (5 bases). Between the trimmed V and J ends, which lost 5 bases and 0 bases, there was a span of 14 bases. Germline-derived CDR1 and CDR2 are SGHRS and YFSETQ. The length of the CDR3 is 16 residues. CDR3 sequence (DNA): TGCGCCAGCAGACCGGGACGGGCGTCAACTAATGAAAAACTGTTTTTT. Amino acid sequence: CASRPGRASTNEKLFF.

This sequence joins TRBV3-1 (or the pseudogene TRBV3-2) and TRBJ1-1, with D maybe TRBD1 (5 bases). This CDR3 contains 15 residues. The V end lost 4 bases, the J end lost 3 bases, and 15 bases lay between the germline ends. The germline gives CDR1 LGHDT, CDR2 YNNKEL (reference sequence). The CDR3 coding sequence is TGTGCCAGCAGCCCTGACCAGGGAATGTACACTGAAGCTTTCTTT. Translation: CASSPDQGMYTEAFF.

The chain is built from TRBV3-1 (or the pseudogene TRBV3-2) and TRBJ1-5; D call uncertain. Between the trimmed V and J ends, which lost 1 base and 3 bases, there was a span of 1 base. Germline V lookup: CDR1 LGHDT, CDR2 YNNKEL (reference sequence). The CDR3 runs to 12 residues. CDR3 DNA sequence: TGTGCCAGCAGCCAAGCCAATCAGCCCCAGCATTTT. Protein sequence: CASSQANQPQHF.

This CDR3 is CASSLGPSGGKLFF. As DNA, the CDR3 is TGTGCCAGCAGCTTAGGACCCTCCGGGGGAAAACTGTTTTTT. The rearrangement joins TRBV11-2 to TRBJ1-4; possible D gene TRBD1, 5 bases. V lost 1 base and J 10 bases, leaving 13 bases between the germline ends. The CDR3 runs to 14 residues. Germline values: CDR1 SGHAT, CDR2 FQNNGV.

The rearrangement joins TRBV3-1 (or the pseudogene TRBV3-2) to TRBJ1-1; TRBD1 might be the D (6 bases). Trimming left V 4 bases short and J 3 bases short, with 18 bases between. CDR1 is LGHDT and CDR2 is YNNKEL in the germline V gene (reference sequence). The CDR3 loop spans 16 amino acids. The CDR3 reads CASSPRTVKGDTEAFF. For the CDR3, the DNA is TGTGCCAGCAGCCCCCGGACAGTTAAAGGGGACACTGAAGCTTTCTTT.

This clone has only a few counts. The J gene is TRBJ1-5, the V gene TRBV2; TRBD1 might be the D (6 bases). The CDR3 contains 16 residues. The V end lost 8 bases, the J end lost 0 bases, and 17 bases lay between the germline ends. The germline V gene has CDR1 SNHLY and CDR2 FYNNEI. In nucleotides, the CDR3 is TGTGCCAGCGAATCCCAGGGGATTTATAGCAATCAGCCCCAGCATTTT. Translation: CASESQGIYSNQPQHF.

J is TRBJ1-1 and V is TRBV18; 7 nucleotides align to TRBD1. With 1 base clipped from V and 0 bases from J, the junction kept 8 bases outside the gene matches. The CDR3 is made up of 17 amino acids. Germline V gene data show CDR1 as KGHSH and CDR2 as LQKENI. The CDR3 loop reads CASSPRQGNLMNTEAFF. CDR3 sequence (DNA): TGTGCCAGCTCACCACGACAGGGCAACCTGATGAACACTGAAGCTTTCTTT.

The rearrangement uses TRBV3-1 (or the pseudogene TRBV3-2) and TRBJ2-7, with D tentatively TRBD2 (6 bases). The CDR3 covers 14 residues. From germline, CDR1 is LGHDT and CDR2 YNNKEL (reference sequence). The ends were cut back, 5 bases at V and 3 bases at J, with 14 bases in the middle. CDR3 sequence: CASSTRRGSYEQYF. As DNA, the CDR3 is TGTGCCAGCAGCACCAGACGGGGGAGCTACGAGCAGTACTTC.

The genes are TRBV24-1 and TRBJ2-3; 7 nucleotides line up with TRBD1. The V segment lost 5 bases and the J segment 6 bases; nucleotides outside the gene matches: 10. This CDR3 has 15 residues. The germline V gene encodes CDR1 KGHDR and CDR2 SFDVKD. The CDR3 spells CATSGSDRVGDTQYF. The CDR3 DNA reads TGTGCCACCAGTGGATCTGACAGGGTGGGGGATACGCAGTATTTT.

The chain uses TRBV5-1 and TRBJ1-2; D not resolved. In germline, CDR1 is SGHRS, CDR2 YFSETQ. The ends were cut back, 0 bases at V and 4 bases at J, with 10 bases in the middle. CDR3 size: 14 residues. CDR3 residues: CASSLEGRPYGYTF. DNA of the CDR3: TGCGCCAGCAGCTTGGAGGGCAGACCCTATGGCTACACCTTC.

The rearrangement uses TRBV19 and TRBJ2-7; 12 bases match TRBD2. With V trimmed by 4 bases and J by 2 bases, 6 bases remained unmatched. There are 16 residues in the CDR3. CDR1 LNHDA and CDR2 SQIVND come from the germline V gene (reference sequence). This CDR3 is CASSRGLAGLTYEQYF. CDR3 sequence (DNA): TGTGCCAGTAGTAGAGGACTAGCGGGGCTTACCTACGAGCAGTACTTC.

The J gene is TRBJ2-7, the V gene TRBV6-6; D is perhaps TRBD1 or TRBD2 (5 bases each). Germline CDR1 is MNHNY and CDR2 is SVGAGI (reference sequence). The CDR3 is 14 amino acids. Trimming removed 4 bases from V and 6 bases from J, with 16 bases in between. The CDR3 DNA reads TGTGCCAGCAGTTCTCGAACCGGGACGGCCGAGCAGTACTTC. Amino acids: CASSSRTGTAEQYF.

This clone has only a few counts. The CDR3 DNA reads TGTGCCAGCAGCTTGGAGGGGAGGGATACGCAGTATTTT. Its translation is CASSLEGRDTQYF. This chain uses TRBV11-3 with TRBJ2-3, with a weak D call TRBD2 (6 bases). The V end lost 3 bases, the J end lost 6 bases, and 10 bases lay between the germline ends. Germline lookup yields CDR1 SGHNT and CDR2 YENEEA. The CDR3 runs 13 residues.

V gene TRBV28 combines with J gene TRBJ2-7; D remains unclear. Trimming removed 2 bases at V and 2 bases at J, with 7 bases between. Germline CDR1 is MDHEN and CDR2 is SYDVKM. The CDR3 runs 13 residues. This CDR3 reads CASSLGQTYEQYF. The CDR3, as DNA: TGTGCCAGCAGTTTAGGCCAGACCTACGAGCAGTACTTC.

The V and J genes are TRBV29-1 and TRBJ1-5, with a possible D match to TRBD1 (6 bases). CDR3 length equals 12 residues. Looked up from germline, CDR1 is SQVTM and CDR2 is ANQGSEA. The germline V and J ends were trimmed by 7 bases and 6 bases, with 13 bases remaining between them. CDR3 in DNA: TGCAGCGATCAGGGGACCGGTCAGCCCCAGCATTTT. Its translation: CSDQGTGQPQHF.

The chain couples TRBV5-1 to TRBJ2-7, with D uncertain. V lost 0 bases and J lost 0, with 7 bases in between. The CDR3 loop spans 14 amino acids. Germline V gives CDR1 SGHRS, CDR2 YFSETQ. The CDR3: CASSLDHNSYEQYF. CDR3 coding DNA: TGCGCCAGCAGCTTGGATCACAACTCCTACGAGCAGTACTTC.

The rearrangement uses TRBV3-1 (or the pseudogene TRBV3-2) and TRBJ1-1; a weak D match, TRBD1 (5 bases). The CDR3 has 14 residues. The germline CDR1 and CDR2 sequences are LGHDT and YNNKEL (reference sequence). Trimming cost V 5 bases and J 3 bases, with 13 bases left between them. The CDR3 sequence: CASSGLGGDTEAFF. CDR3 in DNA: TGTGCCAGCAGCGGCCTGGGAGGGGACACTGAAGCTTTCTTT.

The rearrangement links TRBV5-1 to TRBJ2-3, with D perhaps matching TRBD1 (6 bases). Trimming left V 2 bases short and J 5 bases short, with 12 bases between. CDR1 and CDR2 (germline): SGHRS, YFSETQ. CDR3 size: 14 residues. CDR3 sequence reads: CASSFYVGGDTQYF. In DNA form, the CDR3 reads TGCGCCAGCAGCTTTTATGTAGGGGGAGATACGCAGTATTTT. The entire variable domain, with the rest obtained from reference TRBV5-1 and TRBJ2-3, is as follows: KAGVTQTPRYLIKTRGQQVTLSCSPISGHRSVSWYQQTPGQGLQFLFEYFSETQRNKGNFPGRFSGRQFSNSRSEMNVSTLELGDSALYLCASSFYVGGDTQYFGPGTRLTVL.